These 24 T cell receptor beta chains were sequenced from one sample in a study of cytomegalovirus exposure and HLA in healthy donors. Generated by immunoSEQ multiplex PCR, the TCRdb table keeps only in-frame clones and is missing some. The sample comprises some 64,000 clones, about 96% of which are singletons, and 1% to 1.5% rests with the top ten. The source material was PBMCs. The source of these receptors is a woman younger than 30 in good health and CMV-seronegative.

The rearrangement links TRBV28 to TRBJ2-6; 11 bases agree with TRBD1. The germline V gene encodes CDR1 MDHEN and CDR2 SYDVKM. Germline trimming cut 6 bases from V and 2 bases from J; bases unmatched to any gene: 0. CDR3 length: 15 amino acids. This chain's CDR3 is CASRGQGAGANVLTF. The CDR3 DNA reads as TGTGCCAGCAGGGGACAGGGGGCTGGGGCCAACGTCCTGACTTTC.

The chain couples TRBV7-7 to TRBJ2-2, with no clear D. The CDR3 runs 15 residues. The germline V and J ends were trimmed by 5 bases and 0 bases, with 10 bases remaining between them. The V gene's germline CDR1 is SSHAT and CDR2 FNYEAQ (reference sequence). The CDR3 sequence: CASSPARPNTGELFF. CDR3 coding DNA: TGTGCCAGCAGCCCAGCGCGGCCGAACACCGGGGAGCTGTTTTTT. The complete variable domain, with remaining parts taken from reference TRBV7-7 and TRBJ2-2, reads GAGVSQSPRYKVTKRGQDVTLRCDPISSHATLYWYQQALGQGPEFLTYFNYEAQPDKSGLPSDRFSAERPEGSISTLTIQRTEQRDSAMYRCASSPARPNTGELFFGEGSRLTVL.

The CDR3 here is CASSATSGSRGPYEQYF. CDR3 sequence (DNA): TGTGCCAGCAGCGCGACTAGCGGGAGCCGGGGGCCCTACGAGCAGTACTTC. The chain employs TRBV9 and TRBJ2-7; 12 bases map to TRBD2. The CDR3 length is 17 residues. Looked up from germline, CDR1 is SGDLS and CDR2 is YYNGEE. V gave up 3 bases and J gave up 2 bases; unmatched junction bases: 9.

The rearrangement uses TRBV10-3 and TRBJ1-6; TRBD1 is a possible D gene (5 bases). The germline V and J ends were trimmed by 4 bases and 7 bases, with 8 bases remaining between them. The CDR3 length is 13 residues. Germline V gene lookup returns CDR1 ENHRY and CDR2 SYGVKD. CDR3 bases: TGTGCCATCAGTGGGACAACAAATTCACCCCTCCACTTT. Translating it yields CAISGTTNSPLHF.

The rearrangement uses TRBV18 and TRBJ2-3; tentatively, D is TRBD2 (7 bases). Per the germline V gene, CDR1 is KGHSH and CDR2 is LQKENI. Trimming took off 3 bases at V and 2 bases at J, with 12 bases between the two ends. The CDR3 consists of 15 residues. In DNA form, the CDR3 reads TGTGCCAGCTCACCCTTGGGGGGGCCCACAGATACGCAGTATTTT. The encoded protein is CASSPLGGPTDTQYF.

The chain is built from TRBV7-3 and TRBJ2-7, with a weak D call TRBD2 (6 bases). V was cut by 0 bases and J by 1 base, with 13 bases left in between. The CDR3 has 16 amino acids. Germline CDR1 and CDR2: SGHTA and FQGTGA. The CDR3 DNA reads as TGTGCCAGCAGCTTAACGGGGGGTAGCGGATCCTACGAGCAGTACTTC. This translates into CASSLTGGSGSYEQYF.

The chain carries TRBV14 and TRBJ1-3; D uncertain. The CDR3 consists of 16 residues. The V and J ends lost 1 base and 0 bases respectively, with 10 bases between them. The germline V gene encodes CDR1 SGHDN and CDR2 FVKESK. DNA for the CDR3: TGTGCCAGCAGCCAAGGTGCCGGTGGCTCTGGAAACACCATATATTTT. As protein: CASSQGAGGSGNTIYF.

The J gene is TRBJ1-5, the V gene TRBV19; TRBD1 matches 8 bases. The CDR3 totals 14 residues. J was trimmed by 7 bases and V by 3 bases; bases with no gene match: 5. From germline, CDR1 is LNHDA and CDR2 SQIVND (reference sequence). The CDR3 region is CASSIDRGRQPQHF. The DNA of the CDR3 is TGTGCCAGTAGTATCGACAGGGGTCGGCAGCCCCAGCATTTT.

The J gene is TRBJ1-5, the V gene TRBV18, with 11 bases lining up with TRBD1. After removal of 3 bases from V and 9 bases from J, the junction contained 1 base not matched to a gene. The CDR3 is made up of 13 amino acids. Germline V lookup: CDR1 KGHSH, CDR2 LQKENI. CDR3 sequence: CASSPDRGRPQHF. DNA for the CDR3: TGTGCCAGCTCACCGGACAGGGGGCGGCCCCAGCATTTT.

This clone was counted once. The V and J genes are TRBV19 and TRBJ2-7; 7 nucleotides line up with TRBD2. Germline assignment: CDR1 LNHDA and CDR2 SQIVND (reference sequence). The trim removed 4 bases at V and 0 bases at J, leaving 6 bases unmatched. The CDR3 is made up of 15 amino acids. CDR3 sequence (DNA): TGTGCCAGTAGTACCACCGGGACTAACTCCTACGAGCAGTACTTC. It encodes CASSTTGTNSYEQYF. Drawing the rest from reference TRBV19 and TRBJ2-7, the complete variable domain is DGGITQSPKYLFRKEGQNVTLSCEQNLNHDAMYWYRQDPGQGLRLIYYSQIVNDFQKGDIAEGYSVSREKKESFPLTVTSAQKNPTAFYLCASSTTGTNSYEQYFGPGTRLTVT.

V gene TRBV6-5 combines with J gene TRBJ1-4, with TRBD1 identical over 7 bases. J was trimmed by 8 bases and V by 4 bases; bases with no gene match: 1. Germline loops: CDR1 MNHEY, CDR2 SVGAGI. This CDR3 comprises 12 residues. In DNA form, the CDR3 reads TGTGCCAGCAGTTCGGACAGGGAAAAACTGTTTTTT. Amino acids: CASSSDREKLFF.

The rearrangement links TRBV30 to TRBJ2-3, with 8 positions matching TRBD2. The CDR3 runs 13 residues. With V trimmed by 3 bases and J by 6 bases, 5 bases remained unmatched. Germline assignment: CDR1 GTSNPN and CDR2 SVGIG (reference sequence). The DNA of the CDR3 is TGTGCCTGGAGCCCGGGGGGGCCGGATACGCAGTATTTT. The encoded protein is CAWSPGGPDTQYF.

In its sample, this clone was seen once. The V gene is TRBV7-2, the J gene TRBJ2-7; TRBD1 matches 9 bases. Germline-derived CDR1 and CDR2 are SGHTA and FQGNSA. V dropped 6 bases and J dropped 4; count of bases not matched to a gene: 10. The CDR3 extends over 15 amino acids. CDR3 coding DNA: TGTGCCAGCAGACCGACAGGGGGAAGGGGGTACGAGCAGTACTTC. Protein: CASRPTGGRGYEQYF.

CDR3 bases: TGCGCCAGCAGCTTGGGGGACAGGGGGAACACTGAAGCTTTCTTT. This gives the protein CASSLGDRGNTEAFF. The chain carries TRBV5-1 and TRBJ1-1, with 10 bases aligning to TRBD1. This CDR3 spans 15 amino acids. Germline lookup yields CDR1 SGHRS and CDR2 YFSETQ. V shed 0 bases and J 1 base; nucleotides not matched to a gene: 0. Together with reference TRBV5-1 and TRBJ1-1, the CDR3 gives the full variable domain: KAGVTQTPRYLIKTRGQQVTLSCSPISGHRSVSWYQQTPGQGLQFLFEYFSETQRNKGNFPGRFSGRQFSNSRSEMNVSTLELGDSALYLCASSLGDRGNTEAFFGQGTRLTVV.

With respect to this clone: Other DNA sequences in the same sample also yield this CDR3. The V and J genes are TRBV2 and TRBJ1-1, with a possible D match to TRBD1 (6 bases). Trimming took 3 bases from V and 2 from J, leaving 10 bases between them. Germline assignment: CDR1 SNHLY and CDR2 FYNNEI. The CDR3 contains 14 residues. This CDR3 reads CASSDWTVNTEAFF. The CDR3 DNA follows: TGTGCCAGCAGTGATTGGACAGTTAACACTGAAGCTTTCTTT. The full variable domain, completed using reference TRBV2 and TRBJ1-1, is EPEVTQTPSHQVTQMGQEVILRCVPISNHLYFYWYRQILGQKVEFLVSFYNNEISEKSEIFDDQFSVERPDGSNFTLKIRSTKLEDSAMYFCASSDWTVNTEAFFGQGTRLTVV.

The V gene is TRBV7-9, the J gene TRBJ1-5; D may be TRBD1 (5 bases). CDR1 SEHNR and CDR2 FQNEAQ come from the germline V gene (reference sequence). The CDR3 has 12 residues. Trimming took off 5 bases at V and 10 bases at J, with 12 bases between the two ends. Here the CDR3 reads CASSGGGFPQHF. The DNA for the CDR3 is TGTGCCAGCAGCGGGGGGGGGTTTCCCCAGCATTTT.

This chain joins TRBV7-9 and TRBJ1-2; weak D call: TRBD1 (6 bases). Looked up from germline, CDR1 is SEHNR and CDR2 is FQNEAQ (reference sequence). This CDR3 comprises 13 residues. V was cut by 10 bases and J by 3 bases, with 15 bases left in between. The CDR3 loop is CAIPGEGYYGYTF. The CDR3 DNA is TGTGCCATCCCAGGGGAGGGGTACTATGGCTACACCTTC. Full variable domain (remainder filled in from reference TRBV7-9 and TRBJ1-2): DTGVSQNPRHKITKRGQNVTFRCDPISEHNRLYWYRQTLGQGPEFLTYFQNEAQLEKSRLLSDRFSAERPKGSFSTLEIQRTEQGDSAMYLCAIPGEGYYGYTFGSGTRLTVV.

The V gene is TRBV28, the J gene TRBJ2-5; TRBD2 matches 10 bases. V was clipped by 3 bases and J by 10 bases; unmatched bases: 11. The CDR3 is made up of 15 amino acids. Germline lookup yields CDR1 MDHEN and CDR2 SYDVKM. CDR3 in amino acids: CASSLVPSGRGGQYF. CDR3 DNA: TGTGCCAGCAGTTTGGTCCCTAGCGGGAGAGGGGGCCAGTACTTC.

On this clone: One junction end disagrees with the germline gene, perhaps due to a read error. The chain links TRBV30 to TRBJ1-2, with 10 nucleotides matching TRBD1. The CDR3 extends over 12 amino acids. Per germline, CDR1 GTSNPN and CDR2 SVGIG (reference sequence). In DNA, the CDR3 is TGTGCCTGGAACCTCCGGGACAGGGGTCGCCACTTC. This sequence encodes CAWNLRDRGRHF. Drawing the rest from reference TRBV30 and TRBJ1-2, the complete variable domain is SQTIHQWPATLVQPVGSPLSLECTVEGTSNPNLYWYRQAAGRGLQLLFYSVGIGQISSEVPQNLSASRPQDRQFILSSKKLLLSDSGFYLCAWNLRDRGRHFGSGTRLTVV.

This chain joins TRBV4-3 and TRBJ2-3, with D unresolved. With 0 bases removed from V and 2 bases from J, the gap between germline ends came to 12 bases. The CDR3 is made up of 16 amino acids. CDR1 and CDR2 (germline): LGHNA, YSLEER. CDR3 sequence reads: CASSQESPLTTDTQYF. The CDR3 DNA is TGCGCCAGCAGCCAAGAGAGTCCACTAACCACAGATACGCAGTATTTT.

The chain combines TRBV5-4 with TRBJ2-7; D is perhaps TRBD1 (7 bases). Trimming took off 4 bases at V and 2 bases at J, with 13 bases between the two ends. The CDR3 spans 14 residues. Looked up from germline, CDR1 is SGHNT and CDR2 is YYREEE (reference sequence). CDR3 in amino acids: CASSAGQTPYEQYF. The CDR3 DNA follows: TGTGCCAGCAGCGCGGGACAGACTCCCTACGAGCAGTACTTC.

The chain has TRBV19 and TRBJ2-2, with 7 bases matching TRBD1. The germline V gene has CDR1 LNHDA and CDR2 SQIVND (reference sequence). This CDR3 comprises 15 residues. V lost 5 bases, J lost 3 bases, and 6 bases stayed unmatched. The CDR3: CASSPTGVHTGELFF. The CDR3 coding sequence is TGTGCCAGTAGTCCCACAGGGGTCCACACCGGGGAGCTGTTTTTT.

This rearrangement joins TRBV19 to TRBJ2-7; TRBD1 agrees at 7 bases. CDR1 and CDR2 from the germline V gene are LNHDA and SQIVND (reference sequence). The CDR3 covers 14 residues. V was clipped by 3 bases and J by 5 bases; unmatched bases: 7. The CDR3 spells CASSIARGYHEQYF. The CDR3 bases are TGTGCCAGTAGTATTGCCAGGGGGTATCACGAGCAGTACTTC.

The CDR3 region is CASSLGPGNTEAFF. Here the CDR3 DNA reads TGTGCCAGCAGCTTAGGTCCGGGAAACACTGAAGCTTTCTTT. The rearrangement links TRBV7-3 to TRBJ1-1; D uncertain. The CDR3 consists of 14 residues. V lost 2 bases to trimming and J lost 2 bases, with 9 bases between them. From germline, CDR1 is SGHTA and CDR2 FQGTGA.